The T cell receptor beta chain described here comes from a study of OX40 agonist ivuxolimab in advanced cancers. Study-wide background: Subjects had a mean age of 60 years, with a range of 23 to 79; almost 85% were male. Study-level results: Among expanded peripheral T cells, antigen specificity went undetermined. Among the lowest levels of clonal expansion were found in partial responders at 0.1-3.0 mg/kg.

CDR1 MNHNY and CDR2 SVGAGI come from the germline V gene (reference sequence). The length of the CDR3 is 15 residues. The V and J ends lost 5 bases and 6 bases respectively, with 16 bases between them. The repertoire was sequenced with immunoSEQ multiplex PCR; TCRdb's copy has only in-frame clones and lacks some. Among nearly 70,000 clones listed, 86% were seen once. A word on this clone: Its antigen is currently unknown.

The chain uses TRBV6-6 and TRBJ2-2; tentative D call: TRBD1 (7 bases). This receptor was taken from an adult with an advanced solid tumor such as melanoma, head and neck, liver or kidney cancer. Specimen: CD4+ or CD8+ T cells sorted from blood, collected in a trial of the OX40 agonist ivuxolimab. In DNA form, the CDR3 reads TGTGCCAGCAGTAGTAACAGGGGAGGCGCCGGGGAGCTGTTTTTT. Its translation: CASSSNRGGAGELFF.